Presented here are 8 T cell receptor beta chains from one specimen sequenced in a study of Ad26.COV2.S vaccination and SARS-CoV-2 variants. This sample's treatment: over 15 received Ad26.COV2.S at low or high dose, single or two shots; several received placebo; per-sample allocation not given. Samples analyzed were those drawn on day 63 after the first vaccine or placebo injection. Sequenced by immunoSEQ multiplex PCR; TCRdb stores in-frame clones only, minus some. The sample holds hundreds of thousands of clones, 85% to 90% seen once. Sample: peripheral blood, taken in a trial of Ad26.COV2.S vaccine versus placebo. Receptor source: a person between 18 and 65 years old who received the Ad26.COV2.S COVID-19 vaccine or a placebo.

In this sample, this clone turned up a few times. The rearrangement joins TRBV7-9 to TRBJ1-2; D remains ambiguous. The CDR3 has 12 amino acids. V lost 0 bases to trimming and J lost 7 bases, with 6 bases between them. The germline gives CDR1 SEHNR, CDR2 FQNEAQ (reference sequence). DNA of the CDR3: TGTGCCAGCAGCTTAGCGCTGGGTGGCTACACCTTC. Protein product: CASSLALGGYTF. Based on the CDR3 plus reference TRBV7-9 and TRBJ1-2, the full variable domain is DTGVSQNPRHKITKRGQNVTFRCDPISEHNRLYWYRQTLGQGPEFLTYFQNEAQLEKSRLLSDRFSAERPKGSFSTLEIQRTEQGDSAMYLCASSLALGGYTFGSGTRLTVV.

CDR3 sequence: CATSDLITNEQFF. The CDR3 DNA reads as TGTGCCACCAGTGATTTGATCACAAATGAGCAGTTCTTC. The gene calls are TRBV24-1 and TRBJ2-1; D remains unclear. The V end was cut by 0 bases, the J end by 7 bases, with 6 bases between. The CDR3 contains 13 residues. Germline V CDR1 and CDR2: KGHDR, SFDVKD.

The V and J genes are TRBV6-2 or TRBV6-3 and TRBJ1-2; D might be TRBD1 (5 bases). Between the trimmed V and J ends, which lost 6 bases and 4 bases, there was a span of 18 bases. Per germline, CDR1 MNHEY and CDR2 SVGEGT. CDR3 length equals 15 residues. For the CDR3, the DNA is TGTGCCAGCAGCTTACGGGACGGAGTCTTCTATGGCTACACCTTC. It encodes CASSLRDGVFYGYTF.

The J gene is TRBJ2-5, the V gene TRBV30, with D hard to call. The CDR3 has 13 amino acids. Trimming removed 1 base at V and 5 bases at J, with 11 bases between. Germline CDR1 GTSNPN, CDR2 SVGIG (reference sequence). Here the CDR3 DNA reads TGTGCCTGGAGTGCCGGCGGCCCGGAGACCCAGTACTTC. It specifies CAWSAGGPETQYF.

The chain couples TRBV9 to TRBJ2-3; D is ambiguous. The germline V gene encodes CDR1 SGDLS and CDR2 YYNGEE. The CDR3 spans 13 residues. V lost 4 bases to trimming and J lost 1 base, with 7 bases between them. The CDR3 DNA reads as TGTGCCAGCAGCATCGCGGGCACAGATACGCAGTATTTT. Protein: CASSIAGTDTQYF.

A single count supports this clone. The chain is built from TRBV5-5 and TRBJ2-6; 7 nucleotides match TRBD1. V shed 2 bases and J 2 bases; nucleotides not matched to a gene: 7. The CDR3 consists of 17 residues. Per germline, CDR1 SGHKS and CDR2 YYEKEE (reference sequence). The CDR3 reads CASSFGQAHTGANVLTF. The DNA of the CDR3 is TGTGCCAGCAGCTTTGGACAGGCCCATACTGGGGCCAACGTCCTGACTTTC.

This clone has only one observation. The V and J genes are TRBV19 and TRBJ2-2; D ambiguous. The germline V gene encodes CDR1 LNHDA and CDR2 SQIVND (reference sequence). Trimming left V 7 bases short and J 5 bases short, with 11 bases between. This CDR3 contains 13 residues. The CDR3 nucleotides are TGTGCCAGTAAAAAGGAGTTAACCGGGGAGCTGTTTTTT. This sequence encodes CASKKELTGELFF.

This clone has more than one count but fewer than ten. The rearrangement links TRBV5-1 to TRBJ2-1; 8 nucleotides match TRBD2. V was clipped by 4 bases and J by 9 bases; unmatched bases: 12. Germline V lookup: CDR1 SGHRS, CDR2 YFSETQ. There are 15 residues in the CDR3. The CDR3 protein is CASSPGAGVVGEQFF. CDR3 DNA: TGCGCCAGCAGCCCGGGAGCGGGAGTGGTAGGTGAGCAGTTCTTC.